The rows below give T cell receptor beta chains drawn from one sample of a study of T-cell reconstitution after alpha-beta-depleted transplantation in children. TCRdb analysed the PCR reads with MiXCR anew, one entry per CDR3 protein. The table records about 870,000 distinct CDR3 sequences, under 20% of them present only once. The specimen was PBMCs, mostly from graft donor cells, collected 360 days after TCRalphabeta/CD19-depleted stem cell transplant. These receptors originate from a male patient younger than 18 who had a stem cell transplant for acute lymphoblastic leukemia, so the T cells may come from the graft donor. The CDR3 runs from the conserved cysteine through the conserved F or W. The order of the fields is clone size, V gene, J gene, D gene, CDR3 protein, CDR3 DNA. A D gene is named only where the DNA matches it firmly. Some rows have no size entry. The others give once, few or many, or a class for an expanded clone.

many	TRBV12-3/TRBV12-4	TRBJ2-7	TRBD2	CASSLKSRASGNSSSYEQYF	TGTGCCAGCAGTTTAAAGTCCCGGGCTAGCGGAAATTCGAGCTCCTACGAGCAGTACTTC
few	TRBV7-9	TRBJ2-5	TRBD2	CASSLVLSGRGETQYF	TGTGCCAGCAGCTTAGTCCTCAGCGGGAGAGGGGAGACCCAGTACTTC
few	TRBV29-1	TRBJ2-1	NA	CSVLRDSYNEQFF	TGCAGCGTGCTAAGGGACTCCTACAATGAGCAGTTCTTC
few	TRBV25-1	TRBJ1-2	NA	CASSDSDRNYGYTF	TGTGCCAGCAGTGATTCGGACAGAAACTATGGCTACACCTTC
NA	TRBV12-3/TRBV12-4	TRBJ1-1	NA	CASSYRRGGTEAFF	TGTGCCAGCAGTTATCGTAGGGGGGGCACTGAAGCTTTCTTT
NA	TRBV4-1	TRBJ2-6	NA	CASSQVVLSSGANVLTF	TGCGCCAGCAGCCAAGTCGTCCTGAGCTCTGGGGCCAACGTCCTGACTTTC
NA	TRBV7-2	TRBJ2-1	NA	CASSLTPADEQFF	TGTGCCAGCAGCCTGACCCCGGCAGATGAGCAGTTCTTC
many	TRBV5-1	TRBJ2-1	TRBD2	CASSLSGSPYSEQFF	TGCGCCAGCAGCTTAAGCGGGAGTCCGTACAGTGAGCAGTTCTTC
NA	TRBV7-2	TRBJ2-7	TRBD1	CASSNIGDRFYEQYF	TGTGCCAGCAGCAATATTGGGGACAGGTTTTACGAGCAGTACTTC
few	TRBV12-3/TRBV12-4	TRBJ2-7	TRBD1	CASSSSAGGREQYF	TGTGCCAGCAGTTCTTCTGCAGGGGGCCGCGAGCAGTACTTC
NA	TRBV5-1	TRBJ2-2	TRBD2	CASSFPLTSGGDTGELFF	TGCGCCAGCAGCTTTCCCTTAACTAGCGGAGGGGACACCGGGGAGCTGTTTTTT
many	TRBV25-1	TRBJ2-5	TRBD2	CASSRGGSETQYF	TGTGCCAGCTCCCGGGGCGGGAGTGAGACCCAGTACTTC
NA	TRBV7-8	TRBJ2-1	TRBD2	CASSPLLLSGRRNEQFF	TGTGCCAGCAGCCCACTACTCTTAAGCGGGAGGAGGAATGAGCAGTTCTTC
NA	TRBV5-1	TRBJ2-5	TRBD1	CASSSGQALETQYF	TGCGCCAGCAGCTCCGGACAGGCGTTAGAGACCCAGTACTTC
NA	TRBV12-3/TRBV12-4	TRBJ2-7	TRBD1	CASSEPGQGGSYEQYF	TGTGCCAGCAGTGAACCGGGACAGGGGGGATCCTACGAGCAGTACTTC
few	TRBV6-5	TRBJ2-7	NA	CASVGNAYEQYF	TGTGCCAGTGTCGGGAACGCCTACGAGCAGTACTTC
few	TRBV20-1	TRBJ2-7	TRBD2	CSARSGRGFEQYF	TGCAGTGCTAGAAGCGGGAGGGGCTTCGAGCAGTACTTC
few	TRBV29-1	TRBJ2-7	NA	CSVDGDAAYEQYF	TGCAGCGTTGACGGTGATGCCGCCTACGAGCAGTACTTC
few	TRBV5-1	TRBJ2-1	NA	CASSFHRRIGSYNEQFF	TGCGCCAGCAGCTTTCATAGGAGGATAGGGTCCTACAATGAGCAGTTCTTC
few	TRBV20-1	TRBJ2-1	TRBD2	CSARDPLAGPPRNEQFF	TGCAGTGCTAGAGATCCCCTAGCGGGCCCCCCAAGGAATGAGCAGTTCTTC
few	TRBV20-1	TRBJ1-2	NA	CSASDYTF	TGCAGTGCTAGTGACTACACCTTC
NA	TRBV27	TRBJ2-7	NA	CASSLGGRSLYEQYF	TGTGCCAGCAGTTTAGGTGGGAGGTCACTCTACGAGCAGTACTTC
NA	TRBV3-1	TRBJ2-5	NA	CASSQDKGRETQYF	TGTGCCAGCAGCCAAGATAAGGGCAGGGAGACCCAGTACTTC
NA	TRBV28	TRBJ1-2	NA	CAMSPGRLSYGYTF	TGTGCCATGAGCCCCGGGCGGCTCAGCTATGGCTACACCTTC
NA	TRBV29-1	TRBJ2-1	TRBD1	CSVGTGPFGVF	TGCAGCGTCGGGACAGGGCCCTTTGGTGTCTTC
NA	TRBV27	TRBJ1-4	NA	CASSLSIDLATNEKLFF	TGTGCCAGCAGTTTATCGATAGACCTCGCAACTAATGAAAAACTGTTTTTT
many	TRBV29-1	TRBJ2-7	NA	CSVTTASIYEQYF	TGCAGCGTTACGACAGCTTCTATCTACGAGCAGTACTTC
few	TRBV29-1	TRBJ2-3	NA	CSYLDGTNTQYF	TGCAGCTATCTGGACGGCACAAATACGCAGTATTTT
NA	TRBV29-1	TRBJ1-2	NA	CSVEGVGALGGYTF	TGCAGCGTTGAAGGAGTAGGGGCCCTGGGTGGCTACACCTTC
once	TRBV5-1	TRBJ1-4	NA	CASSFRGENEKLFF	TGCGCCAGCAGCTTTCGCGGCGAAAATGAAAAACTGTTTTTT
many	TRBV7-6	TRBJ2-7	TRBD2	CASSFQREGEQYF	TGTGCCAGCAGCTTCCAGCGGGAAGGCGAGCAGTACTTC
many	TRBV12-3/TRBV12-4	TRBJ2-1	TRBD2	CASSLSPGLGYNEQFF	TGTGCCAGCAGCCTTTCCCCGGGACTAGGCTACAATGAGCAGTTCTTC
many	TRBV6-5	TRBJ2-7	TRBD1	CASCRTGSSYEQYF	TGTGCCAGCTGTAGGACAGGGAGCTCCTACGAGCAGTACTTC
NA	TRBV27	TRBJ1-2	TRBD1	CASRLTGVFYGYTF	TGTGCCAGCAGACTTACAGGGGTATTCTATGGCTACACCTTC
NA	TRBV10-3	TRBJ2-2	TRBD2	CAIRAGGTGELFF	TGTGCCATCAGGGCGGGGGGGACCGGGGAGCTGTTTTTT
NA	TRBV29-1	TRBJ2-7	TRBD2	CSVEMRTSDPYEQYF	TGCAGCGTTGAAATGAGGACTAGCGACCCCTACGAGCAGTACTTC
few	TRBV29-1	TRBJ2-3	NA	CSVGLLGQTTDTQYF	TGCAGCGTCGGTCTATTGGGGCAGACGACAGATACGCAGTATTTT
NA	TRBV29-1	TRBJ1-1	TRBD1	CSGGTGAFRTEAFF	TGCAGCGGGGGGACAGGGGCCTTTAGGACTGAAGCTTTCTTT
many	TRBV20-1	TRBJ2-7	NA	CSAGGPSYEQYF	TGCAGCGCCGGCGGTCCCTCCTACGAGCAGTACTTC
NA	TRBV27	TRBJ2-6	NA	CASSSAGWGANVLTF	TGTGCCAGCAGTTCGGCCGGTTGGGGGGCCAACGTCCTGACTTTC
few	TRBV15	TRBJ2-1	TRBD2	CATSRRAGAYNEQFF	TGTGCCACCAGCAGGCGAGCGGGGGCCTACAATGAGCAGTTCTTC
NA	TRBV6-5	TRBJ2-2	NA	CASSYTQGNTGELFF	TGTGCCAGCAGTTACACGCAGGGGAACACCGGGGAGCTGTTTTTT
NA	TRBV9	TRBJ2-2	TRBD1	CASSVDGTGGAGELFF	TGTGCCAGCAGCGTAGACGGGACAGGGGGGGCCGGGGAGCTGTTTTTT
few	TRBV3-1	TRBJ2-7	TRBD1	CASSQGFLTGGYEQYF	TGTGCCAGCAGCCAAGGATTTCTTACAGGGGGCTACGAGCAGTACTTC
NA	TRBV5-1	TRBJ1-2	NA	CASSSNTGYTF	TGCGCCAGCAGCTCGAACACGGGCTACACCTTC
NA	TRBV28	TRBJ2-6	TRBD2	CASTPGGAGANVLTF	TGTGCCAGCACCCCTGGGGGGGCTGGGGCCAACGTCCTGACTTTC
NA	TRBV19	TRBJ2-5	NA	CASRAYYGTQYF	TGTGCCAGTAGAGCCTATTACGGGACCCAGTACTTC
few	TRBV12-3/TRBV12-4	TRBJ1-2	NA	CASTPRAEVYGYTF	TGTGCCAGCACCCCTCGGGCAGAAGTCTATGGCTACACCTTC